This T cell receptor beta chain emerged from a study of human versus mouse CDR3 diversity and MHC coevolution. Study details: The immunoSEQ assay reportedly detects one in 200,000 T cells.

As for this clone: What it binds is unknown.

TCRdb's table, derived via immunoSEQ multiplex PCR, lists solely in-frame clones and lacks some. The data contain around 59,000 clones, around 94% of them singletons. Germline trimming cut 3 bases from V and 4 bases from J; bases unmatched to any gene: 10. The CDR3 is 16 residues long. Per the germline V gene, CDR1 is SGHDT and CDR2 is YYEEEE. Whole-study findings and limits: On average, humans showed more CDR3 deletions and insertions than mice.

The chain joins TRBV5-6 to TRBJ1-1, with 9 bases fitting TRBD1. Sequencing was performed on naive CD4+ T cells from blood. Subset given: CD45RO-negative CD62L-positive naive CD4 T cells. This TCR came from a person between 60 and 70 years old in good health. CDR3 coding DNA: TGTGCCAGCAGCTGGGGGCCGGGACAGGGAACCACTGAAGCTTTCTTT. Protein: CASSWGPGQGTTEAFF.